A single sample is the source of the 5 T cell receptor beta chains below, sequenced in a study of breast tumors, draining lymph nodes, adjacent tissues. In TCRdb, the multiplex PCR reads were re-called with MiXCR into one record per CDR3 protein. This table holds tens of thousands of distinct CDR3 sequences, roughly 40% found once. Sequencing input: breast tumor tissue. These receptors all come from a female donor with breast cancer. Some clones in this sample may be carry-over from other donors' samples.

This clonotype appeared once. The junction departs from the called germline gene at one end, perhaps through a read error. The gene calls are TRBV6-2 or TRBV6-3 and TRBJ2-1, with D uncertain. This CDR3 contains 13 residues. Germline CDR1 and CDR2: MNHEY and SVGEGT. Here the CDR3 DNA reads TGTGCCAGCAGTCAGAGCTCCTACAATGGGCAGTTCTTC. This codes for CASSQSSYNGQFF.

This clonotype was seen ten or more times. A much larger clonotype is one base distant, so this may be a read error. The chain recombines TRBV20-1 with TRBJ1-2; unclear D gene. Germline V lookup: CDR1 DFQATT, CDR2 SNEGSKA (reference sequence). The CDR3 spans 12 residues. The CDR3, as DNA: TGCAGTGCTAGGGAAGGAGGCGATGGCTCCACCTTC. This gives the protein CSAREGGDGSTF.

This clonotype was seen many times. The chain employs TRBV20-1 and TRBJ2-3, with D possibly matching TRBD2 (6 bases). The CDR3 totals 11 residues. Germline V gives CDR1 DFQATT, CDR2 SNEGSKA (reference sequence). CDR3 protein: CSGGIGDTQYF. The CDR3 DNA sequence: TGCAGCGGGGGTATAGGAGATACGCAGTATTTT.

This clonotype was found many times. The CDR3 reads CASSLGLLGNTGELFF. The CDR3 DNA is TGTGCCAGCAGCCTAGGACTGTTGGGGAACACCGGGGAGCTGTTTTTT. The chain uses TRBV6-1 and TRBJ2-2; maybe TRBD2 (5 bases). The germline V gene encodes CDR1 MNHNS and CDR2 SASEGT. V was trimmed by 6 bases and J by 1 base, leaving 15 bases between them. This CDR3 has 16 residues.

This clonotype was observed many times. The V and J genes are TRBV9 and TRBJ1-2; a weak D match, TRBD1 (6 bases). Trimming cost V 7 bases and J 3 bases, with 13 bases left between them. Germline V gives CDR1 SGDLS, CDR2 YYNGEE. This CDR3 region has 13 residues. CDR3 protein: CASAGRGDYGYTF. CDR3 coding DNA: TGTGCCAGCGCGGGCAGGGGAGACTATGGCTACACCTTC.